This T cell receptor beta chain was recovered during a study of blood T cell repertoires in COVID-19. Study-wide context: The United States, Italy and Spain were the sources of the acute and convalescent COVID-19 samples.

This clone was observed once. The V segment lost 2 bases and the J segment 9 bases; nucleotides outside the gene matches: 7. The CDR3 is made up of 15 amino acids. Per the germline V gene, CDR1 is SGHVS and CDR2 is FQNEAQ. Authors' processing steps: Amplified reference gene primers provided the basis for estimating nucleated cell counts. Produced via immunoSEQ multiplex PCR; TCRdb's table is partial and in-frame only. That table is the source of V, J and clone size, and D and trimming were worked out from the DNA. Found here are about 140,000 clones, 75% to 85% of them singletons; the top ten hold roughly 2.9%.

J is TRBJ2-1 and V is TRBV7-8; 10 bases fit TRBD2. The sequenced sample was peripheral blood. The source is a man aged 45-65 years with acute or convalescent COVID-19. The CDR3 DNA reads as TGTGCCAGCAGCTTAATCAGCGGGGGGGTCGGTGAGCAGTTCTTC. It translates to CASSLISGGVGEQFF.